This entry features one T cell receptor beta chain sequence. Its antigen is not identified. Indicated treatment: 15 to 20 received Ad26.COV2.S at low or high dose, single or two shots; roughly 5 received placebo; per-sample allocation not given. The investigators took samples on day 63 after the first vaccine or placebo injection. An adult aged 18-55 years in Boston served as the donor. In the vaccine, an Ad26 vector expressed the SARS-CoV-2 spike of the Wuhan strain. The data were taken from a study of Ad26.COV2.S vaccination and SARS-CoV-2 variants. Germline CDR1 and CDR2: SGHNT and YYREEE (reference sequence). This CDR3 is built from 13 residues. Losses at the gene ends were 4 bases for V and 2 bases for J; bases not matched to a gene: 3. Produced via immunoSEQ multiplex PCR; TCRdb's table is partial and in-frame only. This table has a few hundred thousand clones, about 83% appearing once. Overall study findings and caveats: Overall T cell responses may have been underestimated by the analyses of TCR breadth and depth. Spike-specific TCR breadth in vaccine recipients exceeded that seen in placebo recipients.

The rearrangement joins TRBV5-4 to TRBJ2-7, with 7 bases aligning to TRBD1. Sequenced here: peripheral blood, sampled in a trial of Ad26.COV2.S vaccine versus placebo. This receptor was identified in a person aged 18-60 years who received the Ad26.COV2.S COVID-19 vaccine or a placebo. CDR3: CASSQQGTYEQYF. The CDR3 DNA follows: TGTGCCAGCAGCCAACAGGGGACCTACGAGCAGTACTTC.